These T cell receptor beta chains were read from a single sample in a study of T cells after somatic rescue of genetic block. Generated by immunoSEQ multiplex PCR, the TCRdb table keeps only in-frame clones and is missing some. The data contain some 67,000 clones, around 90% of them singletons. The material sequenced was peripheral blood mononuclear cells (PBMCs). These receptor sequences come from a man aged 40-50 years. The CDR3 runs from the conserved cysteine through the conserved F or W. Fields, in order: D gene, J gene, clone size, V gene, CDR3 DNA, CDR3 protein. A D gene is named only where the DNA matches it firmly. A clone size is listed for some rows: how often the clone was seen (once, few, many), or a class if it is expanded.

D: .; J: TRBJ1-5; size: few; V: TRBV10-1; DNA: TGCGCCAGCAGCGCCGACAGGCATCAGCCCCAGCATTTT; CDR3: CASSADRHQPQHF
D: .; J: TRBJ2-5; size: .; V: TRBV28; DNA: TGTGCCAGTTCTACAGGGACCTTAGGAACCCAGTACTTC; CDR3: CASSTGTLGTQYF
D: .; J: TRBJ2-7; size: .; V: TRBV14; DNA: TGTGCCAGCAGCCAGGGCCATCGCGGCGGGGAGCAGTACTTC; CDR3: CASSQGHRGGEQYF
D: .; J: TRBJ1-6; size: .; V: TRBV29-1; DNA: TGCAGCGTTGAGGAGTTAGTACAGTTCAATAATTCACCCCTCCACTTT; CDR3: CSVEELVQFNNSPLHF
D: .; J: TRBJ2-1; size: .; V: TRBV4-3; DNA: TGCGCCAGCAGCCAAGAGGGCGGTCTAGCGAATGAGCAGTTCTTC; CDR3: CASSQEGGLANEQFF
D: .; J: TRBJ2-4; size: once; V: TRBV11-2; DNA: TGTGCCAGCAGCTACGGCAGGGAGTCCCAGCCCCAGGCCAAAAACATTCAGTACTTC; CDR3: CASSYGRESQPQAKNIQYF
D: TRBD1; J: TRBJ1-2; size: .; V: TRBV10-3; DNA: TGTGCCATCAGCCTTACAGGGGGCAACTATGGCTACACCTTC; CDR3: CAISLTGGNYGYTF
D: TRBD1; J: TRBJ1-5; size: .; V: TRBV10-3; DNA: TGTGCCATCAGTGAGTTCTGGACAGGGAAAGTCAATCAGCCCCAGCATTTT; CDR3: CAISEFWTGKVNQPQHF
D: .; J: TRBJ1-1; size: .; V: TRBV25-1; DNA: TGTGCCAGCACCCGAGGGGGAGGGGCTGAAGCTTTCTTT; CDR3: CASTRGGGAEAFF
D: TRBD2; J: TRBJ2-1; size: .; V: TRBV28; DNA: TGTGCCAGCAGTTTAAAGGGTCCGGGACTAGGATCTCACAATGAGCAGTTCTTC; CDR3: CASSLKGPGLGSHNEQFF
D: .; J: TRBJ1-1; size: few; V: TRBV12-5; DNA: TGTGCTAGTGGTTTGGTCACAGGTCGCACTGAAGCTTTCTTT; CDR3: CASGLVTGRTEAFF
D: .; J: TRBJ2-2; size: .; V: TRBV14; DNA: TGTGCCAGCAGCCAAGCCCTTTCAGCCGGGGAGCTGTTTTTT; CDR3: CASSQALSAGELFF
D: .; J: TRBJ1-4; size: few; V: TRBV18; DNA: TGTGCCAGCTCACCACCGAGGGACGGGACTAATGAAAAACTGTTTTTT; CDR3: CASSPPRDGTNEKLFF
D: .; J: TRBJ1-3; size: .; V: TRBV7-9; DNA: TGTGCCAGCAGCTTAGCTCCGCCGCCCCCCACCATATATTTT; CDR3: CASSLAPPPPTIYF
D: .; J: TRBJ2-5; size: .; V: TRBV5-1; DNA: TGCGCCAGCAGCTCAGCGCCTCGAGAGATCCAGTACTTC; CDR3: CASSSAPREIQYF
D: TRBD1; J: TRBJ1-4; size: .; V: TRBV5-1; DNA: TGCGCCAGCAGCTGGACAGGGGTGAGGGAAAAACTGTTTTTT; CDR3: CASSWTGVREKLFF
D: .; J: TRBJ2-2; size: .; V: TRBV18; DNA: TGTGCCAGCTCACTGACGGCGATTAACACCGGGGAGCTGTTTTTT; CDR3: CASSLTAINTGELFF
D: TRBD2; J: TRBJ2-1; size: .; V: TRBV18; DNA: TGTGCCAGCTCTTCTACTAGCGGGAGTAAAGATGAGCAGTTCTTC; CDR3: CASSSTSGSKDEQFF
D: TRBD2; J: TRBJ2-7; size: .; V: TRBV7-2; DNA: TGTGCCAGCAGCATACTGGAGGGCGGGGGTTACGAGCAGTACTTC; CDR3: CASSILEGGGYEQYF